Presented here are 8 T cell receptor beta chains from one specimen sequenced in a study of blood T cells in healthy people across ages. A second roughly 6 to 11 cycle PCR used barcoded and J-beta primers. Using its own MiXCR run on the 5' RACE reads, TCRdb lists one record per CDR3 protein. Found here are roughly 1 million distinct CDR3 sequences, about 23% of them singletons; the top ten hold approximately 0.71%. Separately, the same data were catalogued under a study of T cells of mothers and their children.

The sequencing input was blood. The source is a girl aged 2-10 years in good health.

This clonotype was found a few times. The conserved closing phenylalanine or tryptophan is absent in this CDR3, likely reflecting a read error. The V and J genes are TRBV18 and TRBJ2-5; D gene uncertain. The length of the CDR3 is 13 residues. V was clipped by 0 bases and J by 2 bases, with 4 bases between them. Looked up from germline, CDR1 is KGHSH and CDR2 is LQKENI. CDR3: CASSPPLQETQYL. The CDR3 DNA is TGTGCCAGCTCACCACCGTTACAAGAGACCCAGTACCTC.

The chain links TRBV6-1 to TRBJ2-3; D gene ambiguous. The CDR3 runs to 15 residues. Looked up from germline, CDR1 is MNHNS and CDR2 is SASEGT. V lost 8 bases, J lost 2 bases, and 17 bases lay in between. The CDR3 coding sequence is TGTGCCAGCCCCCCAGGTTCCTTTTACACAGATACGCAGTATTTT. Amino acids: CASPPGSFYTDTQYF.

This clonotype showed up just a few times. In DNA form, the CDR3 reads TGTGCCAGCGGACAGGGAATAAGTTATGGCTACACCTTC. Translation gives CASGQGISYGYTF. The gene calls are TRBV7-2 and TRBJ1-2, with 8 bases aligning to TRBD1. This CDR3 has 13 residues. V was pared by 8 bases and J by 5 bases, with 7 bases of the junction left unmatched. CDR1 and CDR2 from the germline V gene are SGHTA and FQGNSA.

The rearrangement joins TRBV20-1 to TRBJ2-5; maybe TRBD2 (6 bases). The CDR3 totals 15 residues. Trimming shortened V by 2 bases and J by 11 bases, and 24 bases separated the two germline ends. Germline CDR1 DFQATT, CDR2 SNEGSKA (reference sequence). The CDR3 region has the DNA TGCAGTGCTAGATTCCTCGGATTAGGGTCGGGGGAGCAGTACTTC. Protein: CSARFLGLGSGEQYF.

The J gene is TRBJ2-3, the V gene TRBV13; no reliable D call. CDR1 PRHDT and CDR2 FYEKMQ come from the germline V gene (reference sequence). V was pared by 1 base and J by 6 bases, with 14 bases between. This CDR3 contains 15 residues. The CDR3 loop is CASSLARSELDTQYF. DNA of the CDR3: TGTGCCAGCAGCTTAGCTAGGAGTGAATTGGATACGCAGTATTTT.

This clonotype was detected only a few times. The V gene is TRBV12-3 or TRBV12-4, the J gene TRBJ2-2; D may correspond to TRBD1 or TRBD2 (5 bases each). Trimming took 11 bases from V and 3 from J, leaving 13 bases between them. This CDR3 comprises 13 residues. The CDR3 DNA sequence: TGTGCCGCTCCTTTGGGGGACACCGGGGAGCTGTTTTTT. Translating it yields CAAPLGDTGELFF.

The genes are TRBV12-5 and TRBJ1-4; no clear D gene. CDR3 length equals 11 residues. Per germline, CDR1 LGHNT and CDR2 FRNRAP. V dropped 6 bases and J dropped 7 bases, with 6 bases sitting between them. The CDR3 DNA follows: TGTGCTAGTGGACGCTTTGAAAAACTGTTTTTT. Its protein is CASGRFEKLFF.

The genes are TRBV12-3 or TRBV12-4 and TRBJ1-2; D remains ambiguous. V shed 8 bases and J shed 8 bases, with 12 bases lying between them. This CDR3 region has 11 residues. The CDR3 reads CASSKAGGYTF. Here the CDR3 DNA reads TGTGCCAGCTCGAAGGCAGGAGGCTACACCTTC.